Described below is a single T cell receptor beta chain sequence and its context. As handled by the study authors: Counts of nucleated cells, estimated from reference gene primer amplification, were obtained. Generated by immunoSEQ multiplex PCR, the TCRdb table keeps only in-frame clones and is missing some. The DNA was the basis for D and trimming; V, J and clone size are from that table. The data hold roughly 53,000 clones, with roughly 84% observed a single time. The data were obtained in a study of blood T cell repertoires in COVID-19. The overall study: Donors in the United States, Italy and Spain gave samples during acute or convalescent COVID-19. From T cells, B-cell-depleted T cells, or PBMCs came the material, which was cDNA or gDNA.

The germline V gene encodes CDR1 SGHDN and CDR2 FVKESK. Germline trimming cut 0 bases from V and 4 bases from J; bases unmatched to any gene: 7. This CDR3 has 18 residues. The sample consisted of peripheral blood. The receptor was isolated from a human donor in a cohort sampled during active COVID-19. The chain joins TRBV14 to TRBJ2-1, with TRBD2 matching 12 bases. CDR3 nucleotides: TGTGCCAGCAGCCAAGATCCCCCCGGACTAGCGGGATACAATGAGCAGTTCTTC. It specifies CASSQDPPGLAGYNEQFF.